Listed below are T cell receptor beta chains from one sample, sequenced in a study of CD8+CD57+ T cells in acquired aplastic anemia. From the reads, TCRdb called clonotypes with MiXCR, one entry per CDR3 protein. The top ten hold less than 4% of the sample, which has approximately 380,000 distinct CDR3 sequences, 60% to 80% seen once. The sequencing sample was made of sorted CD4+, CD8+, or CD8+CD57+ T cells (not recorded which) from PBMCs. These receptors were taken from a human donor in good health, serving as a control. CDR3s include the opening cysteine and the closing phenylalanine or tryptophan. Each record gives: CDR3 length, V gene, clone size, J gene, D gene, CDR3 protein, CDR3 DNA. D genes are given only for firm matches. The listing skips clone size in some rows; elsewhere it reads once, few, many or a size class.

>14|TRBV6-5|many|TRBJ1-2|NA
CASSSYGKNYGYTF
TGTGCCAGCAGTTCCTACGGTAAAAACTATGGCTACACCTTC
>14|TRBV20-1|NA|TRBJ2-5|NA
CSGGIGGREETQYF
TGCAGTGGTGGTATCGGCGGTCGAGAGGAGACCCAGTACTTC
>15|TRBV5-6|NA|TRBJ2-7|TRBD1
CASSTQGAYGTEQYF
TGTGCCAGCAGTACACAGGGGGCGTACGGAACCGAGCAGTACTTC
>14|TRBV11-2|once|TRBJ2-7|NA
CASSLVGTAVEQYF
TGTGCCAGCAGCTTAGTCGGGACCGCCGTCGAGCAGTACTTC
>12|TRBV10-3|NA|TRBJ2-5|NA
CAIRVGEETQYF
TGTGCCATCAGGGTAGGAGAAGAGACCCAGTACTTC
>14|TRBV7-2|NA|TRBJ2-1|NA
CASSGLGGGNEQFF
TGTGCCAGCAGCGGGCTAGGTGGGGGTAATGAGCAGTTCTTC
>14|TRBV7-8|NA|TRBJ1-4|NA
CASSTKGLNEKLFF
TGTGCCAGCAGCACCAAGGGACTTAATGAAAAACTGTTTTTT
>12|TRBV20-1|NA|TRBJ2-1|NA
CSARAQGGEQFF
TGCAGTGCTAGGGCTCAGGGTGGTGAGCAGTTCTTC
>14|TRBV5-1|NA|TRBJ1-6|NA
CAGTKQTWRKPLHF
TGCGCCGGCACTAAACAGACGTGGCGCAAACCCCTCCACTTT
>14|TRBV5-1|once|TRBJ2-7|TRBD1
CASSGSDRAPEQYF
TGCGCCAGCAGCGGATCGGACAGGGCCCCCGAGCAGTACTTC
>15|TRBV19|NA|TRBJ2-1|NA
CASSEPSEGYNEQFF
TGTGCCAGTAGTGAACCTAGCGAGGGTTACAATGAGCAGTTCTTC
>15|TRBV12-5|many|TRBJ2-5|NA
CASGLPIGQQETQYF
TGTGCTAGTGGTTTGCCCATTGGACAGCAAGAGACCCAGTACTTC
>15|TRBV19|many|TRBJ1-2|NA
CASSTGGGTRYGYTF
TGTGCCAGTAGTACCGGTGGGGGGACAAGATATGGCTACACCTTC
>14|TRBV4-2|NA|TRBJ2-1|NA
CASSLDGAYNEQFF
TGTGCCAGCAGCTTAGACGGGGCGTACAATGAGCAGTTCTTC
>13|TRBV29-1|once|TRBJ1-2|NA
CSVLGAGCDGYTF
TGCAGCGTCTTAGGGGCAGGCTGCGATGGCTACACCTTC
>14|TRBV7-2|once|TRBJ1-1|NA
CASSHRAGNTEAFF
TGTGCCAGCAGCCATCGCGCTGGGAACACTGAAGCTTTCTTT
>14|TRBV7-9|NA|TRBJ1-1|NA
CASSFGNMNTEAFF
TGTGCCAGCAGCTTCGGGAACATGAACACTGAAGCTTTCTTT
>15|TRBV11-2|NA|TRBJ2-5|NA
CASSLGATNQETQYF
TGTGCCAGCAGCTTAGGGGCTACCAACCAAGAGACCCAGTACTTC
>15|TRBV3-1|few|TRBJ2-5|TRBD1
CASSQNRGDQETQYF
TGTGCCAGCAGCCAAAACAGGGGGGATCAAGAGACCCAGTACTTC
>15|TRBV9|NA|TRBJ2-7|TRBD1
CASSGGTGSSYEQYF
TGTGCCAGCAGCGGGGGGACAGGGAGCTCCTACGAGCAGTACTTC
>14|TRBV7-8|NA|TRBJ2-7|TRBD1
CASSKDRNTEAFFF
TGTGCCAGCAGCAAGGACAGGAACACTGAAGCTTTCTTTTTC
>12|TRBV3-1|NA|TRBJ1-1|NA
CASSHLNTEAFF
TGTGCCAGCAGCCACCTGAACACTGAAGCTTTCTTT
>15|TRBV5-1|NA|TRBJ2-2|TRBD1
CASSLRQGGTGELFF
TGCGCCAGCAGCTTGCGACAGGGTGGGACCGGGGAGCTGTTTTTT
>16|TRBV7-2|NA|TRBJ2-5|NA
CASSLDRAQHQQFQYF
TGTGCCAGCAGCTTAGACAGAGCCCAGCACCAGCAGTTTCAGTACTTC
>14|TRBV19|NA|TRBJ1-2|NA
CASSTPDGVYGYTF
TGTGCCAGTAGTACTCCTGACGGAGTCTATGGCTACACCTTC
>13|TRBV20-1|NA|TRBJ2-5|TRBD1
CSARGTGFETQYF
TGCAGTGCTAGAGGGACAGGGTTTGAGACCCAGTACTTC
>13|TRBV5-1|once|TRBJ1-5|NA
CASSLDEGEPQHF
TGCGCCAGCAGCTTAGACGAGGGGGAGCCCCAGCATTTT
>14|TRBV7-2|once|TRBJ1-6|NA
CASSLEWGTSGQQF
TGTGCCAGCAGCCTAGAATGGGGGACTAGCGGACAACAGTTT
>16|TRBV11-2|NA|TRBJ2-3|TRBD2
CASTPGLAGLTDTQYF
TGTGCCAGCACTCCTGGACTAGCGGGGCTCACAGATACGCAGTATTTT
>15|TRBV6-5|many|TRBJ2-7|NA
CASSYSVQGITEQYF
TGTGCCAGCAGTTACTCGGTCCAGGGAATAACGGAGCAGTACTTC
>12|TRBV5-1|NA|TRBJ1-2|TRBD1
CASREDRVGYTF
TGCGCCAGCAGAGAGGACAGGGTTGGCTACACCTTC
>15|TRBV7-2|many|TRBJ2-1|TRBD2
CASSLGLAGADEQFF
TGTGCCAGCAGCTTAGGGCTAGCGGGAGCGGATGAGCAGTTCTTC
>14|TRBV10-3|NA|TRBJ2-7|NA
CATRVGWVRFHQYF
TGTGCCACTCGGGTGGGGTGGGTACGCTTCCACCAGTACTTC
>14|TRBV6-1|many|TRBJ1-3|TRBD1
CASSVRQGGNTIYF
TGTGCCAGCAGTGTTCGACAGGGTGGAAACACCATATATTTT
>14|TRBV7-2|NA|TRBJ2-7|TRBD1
CASSVTGGEHDQCF
TGTGCCAGCAGTGTTACAGGGGGCGAGCACGACCAGTGCTTC
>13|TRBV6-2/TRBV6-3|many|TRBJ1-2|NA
CASSVTVNYGYTF
TGTGCCAGCAGCGTGACAGTTAACTATGGCTACACCTTC
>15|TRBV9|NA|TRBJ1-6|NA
CASSLGRSYNSPLHF
TGTGCCAGCAGCTTAGGGCGGTCCTATAATTCACCCCTCCACTTT
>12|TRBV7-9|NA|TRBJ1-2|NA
CASKLLGGGYTF
TGTGCCAGCAAATTGCTAGGAGGAGGCTACACCTTC
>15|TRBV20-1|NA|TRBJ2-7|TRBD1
CSAYPTGQGVYEQYF
TGTAGTGCTTACCCAACGGGACAGGGGGTCTACGAGCAGTACTTC
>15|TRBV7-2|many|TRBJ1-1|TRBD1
CASSPPGTGNTEAFF
TGTGCCAGCAGCCCCCCCGGGACAGGGAACACTGAAGCTTTCTTT
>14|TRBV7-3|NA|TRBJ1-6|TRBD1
CASSPGQGPTSRTF
TGTGCCAGCAGCCCGGGACAGGGGCCTACGAGCCGTACTTTT
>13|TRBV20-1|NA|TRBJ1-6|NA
CSARAGTTPTLHF
TGCAGTGCTAGAGCTGGGACAACTCCAACCCTCCACTTT
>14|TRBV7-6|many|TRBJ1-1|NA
CASSPGTVNTEAFF
TGTGCCAGCAGCCCCGGGACGGTGAACACTGAAGCTTTCTTT
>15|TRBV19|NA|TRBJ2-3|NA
CATSAGGGMVDTQYF
TGTGCCACCAGTGCTGGCGGGGGCATGGTAGATACGCAGTATTTT